The sequence of this T cell receptor (beta chain) was determined in a study of T cells in Graves' hyperthyroidism and ophthalmopathy. Study in general: Before any treatment, at initial diagnosis, peripheral blood was collected.

Regions amplified from RNA transcripts were the TCR beta CDR3 regions. The HTBI set primed first-round TCR CDR3 RT-PCR. TCRdb recomputed calls from the multiplex PCR reads with MiXCR, one row per CDR3 protein. The sample consists of 700,000 to 950,000 distinct CDR3 sequences, roughly 32% of them appearing once. Points from the study as a whole: Before onset, by a median of about seven months, the model predicted ophthalmopathy.

Uncontrolled infection, other autoimmune disease, pregnancy or lactation barred patients from enrollment. Fresh 10 ml peripheral blood yielded PBMCs. Trimming removed 6 bases from V and 4 bases from J, with 18 bases in between. Per the germline V gene, CDR1 is MNHNS and CDR2 is SASEGT. This CDR3 has 15 amino acids. Details on this clonotype: The antigen is not known. A single base separates this from a much larger clone, so it may be a read error.

The TCR originated in a woman aged 40 to 50 with Graves' hyperthyroidism. Sequences were obtained from blood. The V gene is TRBV6-1, the J gene TRBJ1-1; D possibly corresponds to TRBD1 (6 bases). The CDR3 coding sequence is TGTGCCAGCAGCTCAGAGGGGGGGCGCGCCACTGAAGCTTTCTTT. Protein product: CASSSEGGRATEAFF.